This entry features one TCR beta chain sequence. From germline, CDR1 is SGHTA and CDR2 FQGTGA. V lost 4 bases to trimming and J lost 4 bases, with 8 bases between them. The CDR3 runs 13 residues. The data belong to a study of T cell responses to AZD1222 COVID-19 vaccine. Method: immunoSEQ multiplex PCR; TCRdb's copy keeps in-frame clones and lacks some. Among roughly 100,000 clones, about 90% were seen once, and the ten largest hold 4.8%. The TCR originated in an adult in good health. J is TRBJ1-3 and V is TRBV7-3; D possibly corresponds to TRBD1 (5 bases). Specimen: peripheral blood, collected on day 0 of AZD1222 vaccination. The CDR3 loop reads CASSSGLGNTIYF. DNA of the CDR3: TGTGCCAGCAGCTCGGGACTCGGAAACACCATATATTTT. Full variable domain (outside the CDR3, taken from reference TRBV7-3 and TRBJ1-3): GAGVSQTPSNKVTEKGKYVELRCDPISGHTALYWYRQSLGQGPEFLIYFQGTGAADDSGLPNDRFFAVRPEGSVSTLKIQRTERGDSAVYLCASSSGLGNTIYFGEGSWLTVV.